This T cell receptor beta chain was obtained from a study of CD8 T cells in Susac syndrome. Study at large: When blood was drawn, patients with Susac syndrome were on intravenous immunoglobulin alone, on corticosteroids, or therapy-naive.

Per germline, CDR1 KGHDR and CDR2 SFDVKD. The CDR3 covers 14 residues. V was shortened by 2 bases and J by 5 bases, with 8 bases between the two germline ends. From blood CD8+ and CD4+ T cells, the TCR beta chain was sequenced. Negative isolation was applied to CD8+ and CD4+ T cells, and FACS enrichment was applied to TEMRA cells. With random hexamers, 0.5 to 1 ug RNA was reverse transcribed. MiXCR, applied by TCRdb to the immunoSEQ multiplex PCR reads, yields one record per CDR3 protein. The sample includes around 150,000 distinct CDR3 sequences, about 94% of them seen just once. Material for sequencing was CD4+ T cells from PBMCs. The source of this sequence is a human donor with Susac syndrome. The chain has TRBV24-1 and TRBJ2-2; TRBD1 is a possible D gene (5 bases). The CDR3 is CATSDSRGTGELFF. The CDR3 nucleotides are TGTGCCACCAGTGATTCTAGGGGTACCGGGGAGCTGTTTTTT.